This T cell receptor beta chain was recorded in a study of T cell repertoires in cytomegalovirus infection. Via MiXCR, TCRdb re-called the reads, giving one row per CDR3 protein. The table records about 920,000 distinct CDR3 sequences, 31% of them present only once. This clonotype came up a few times. Its antigen is not identified. The V gene's germline CDR1 is SGHDT and CDR2 YYEEEE. This CDR3 spans 16 amino acids. Trimming took 5 bases from V and 2 from J; bases not matched to a gene: 8. The source of this sequence is a human donor in good health (CMV status not recorded). Some clones in this sample may be carry-over from other donors' samples. The specimen was cultured CD8+ T cells from PBMCs, collected from culture after CMV antigen stimulation. V gene TRBV5-6 combines with J gene TRBJ2-3, with 10 bases fitting TRBD2. DNA for the CDR3: TGTGCCAGCAGTTTAGATAGCGGGGGGTTCACAGATACGCAGTATTTT. It encodes CASSLDSGGFTDTQYF. Drawing the rest from reference TRBV5-6 and TRBJ2-3, the complete variable domain is DAGVTQSPTHLIKTRGQQVTLRCSPKSGHDTVSWYQQALGQGPQFIFQYYEEEERQRGNFPDRFSGHQFPNYSSELNVNALLLGDSALYLCASSLDSGGFTDTQYFGPGTRLTVL.